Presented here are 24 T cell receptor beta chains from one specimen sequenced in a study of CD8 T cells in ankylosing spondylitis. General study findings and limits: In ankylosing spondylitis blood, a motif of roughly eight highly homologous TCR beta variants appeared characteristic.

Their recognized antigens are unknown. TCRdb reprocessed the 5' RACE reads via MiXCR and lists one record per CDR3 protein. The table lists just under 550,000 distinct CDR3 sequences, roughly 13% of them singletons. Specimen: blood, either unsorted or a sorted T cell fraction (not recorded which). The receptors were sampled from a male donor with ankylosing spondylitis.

The CDR3 loop is CASSLISLANYGYTF. In DNA form, the CDR3 reads TGTGCCAGCAGCTTAATATCCCTCGCCAACTATGGCTACACCTTC. The V gene is TRBV7-2, the J gene TRBJ1-2; D is uncertain. This CDR3 region has 15 residues. Germline V lookup: CDR1 SGHTA, CDR2 FQGNSA. Trimming removed 2 bases from V and 2 bases from J, with 12 bases in between.

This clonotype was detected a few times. CDR3 loop: CASSAITDTQYF. The CDR3 DNA reads TGTGCCAGCAGCGCAATCACAGATACGCAGTATTTT. The rearrangement links TRBV9 to TRBJ2-3, with no clear D. Looked up from germline, CDR1 is SGDLS and CDR2 is YYNGEE. This CDR3 comprises 12 residues. The ends were cut back, 3 bases at V and 2 bases at J, with 4 bases in the middle.

CDR3: CSARDPISHNEQFF. The CDR3, as DNA: TGCAGTGCTAGAGATCCGATCTCTCACAATGAGCAGTTCTTC. The V and J genes are TRBV20-1 and TRBJ2-1, with D unclear. Germline CDR1 DFQATT, CDR2 SNEGSKA (reference sequence). V was pared by 0 bases and J by 5 bases, with 11 bases between. CDR3 length equals 14 residues.

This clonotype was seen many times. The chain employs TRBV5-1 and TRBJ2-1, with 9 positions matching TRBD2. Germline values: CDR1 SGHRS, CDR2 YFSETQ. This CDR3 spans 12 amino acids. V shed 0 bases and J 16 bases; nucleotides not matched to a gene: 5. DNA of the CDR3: TGCGCCAGCAGCTTGGACGGGACTAGCCGATTCTTC. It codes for CASSLDGTSRFF.

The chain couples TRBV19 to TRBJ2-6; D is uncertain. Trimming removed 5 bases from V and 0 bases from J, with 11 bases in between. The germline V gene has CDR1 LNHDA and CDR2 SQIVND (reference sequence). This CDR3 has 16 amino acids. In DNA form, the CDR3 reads TGTGCCAGTAGTTCCGGGTTCCCCTCTGGGGCCAACGTCCTGACTTTC. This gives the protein CASSSGFPSGANVLTF.

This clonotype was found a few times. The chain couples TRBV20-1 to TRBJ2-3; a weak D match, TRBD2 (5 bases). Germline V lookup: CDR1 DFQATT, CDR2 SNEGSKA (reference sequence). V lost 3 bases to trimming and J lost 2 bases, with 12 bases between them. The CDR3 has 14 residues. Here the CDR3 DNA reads TGCAGTGCTAGGATCGGACTGGCCACAGATACGCAGTATTTT. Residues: CSARIGLATDTQYF.

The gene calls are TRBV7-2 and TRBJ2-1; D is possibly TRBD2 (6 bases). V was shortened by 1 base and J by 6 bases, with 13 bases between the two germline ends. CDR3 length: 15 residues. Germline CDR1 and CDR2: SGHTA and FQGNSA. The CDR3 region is CASSLVASAPNEQFF. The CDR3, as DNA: TGTGCCAGCAGCTTAGTTGCTAGCGCGCCCAATGAGCAGTTCTTC.

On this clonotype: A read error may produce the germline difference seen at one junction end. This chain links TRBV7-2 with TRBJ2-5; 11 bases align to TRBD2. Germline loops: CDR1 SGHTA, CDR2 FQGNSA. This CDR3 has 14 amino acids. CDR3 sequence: CASSVAGGWETQYF. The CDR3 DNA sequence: TGTGCCAGCAGCGTAGCGGGAGGGTGGGAGACCCAGTACTTC.

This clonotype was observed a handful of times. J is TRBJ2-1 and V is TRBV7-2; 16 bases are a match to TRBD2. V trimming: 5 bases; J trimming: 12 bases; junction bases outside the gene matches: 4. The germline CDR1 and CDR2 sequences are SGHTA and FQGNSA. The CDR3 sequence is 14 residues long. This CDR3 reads CASSPGTSGRGQFF. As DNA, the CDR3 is TGTGCCAGCAGCCCAGGGACTAGCGGGAGGGGGCAGTTCTTC.

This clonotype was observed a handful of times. The CDR3 is CASSWSWDRGYPLAKNIQYF. The CDR3 nucleotides read TGTGCCAGCAGCTGGAGTTGGGACAGGGGTTATCCACTAGCCAAAAACATTCAGTACTTC. This chain joins TRBV11-2 and TRBJ2-4, with 10 positions matching TRBD1. The CDR3 length is 20 residues. Germline lookup yields CDR1 SGHAT and CDR2 FQNNGV. V lost 4 bases and J lost 0; bases outside the gene matches: 15.

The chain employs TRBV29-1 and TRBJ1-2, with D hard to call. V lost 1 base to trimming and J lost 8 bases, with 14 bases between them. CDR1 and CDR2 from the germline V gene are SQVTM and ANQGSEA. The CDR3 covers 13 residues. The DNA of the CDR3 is TGCAGCGTTGAAGGCCAAATCTACGGGGGCTACACCTTC. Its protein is CSVEGQIYGGYTF. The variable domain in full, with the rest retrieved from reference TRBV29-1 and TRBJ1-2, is SAVISQKPSRDICQRGTSLTIQCQVDSQVTMMFWYRQQPGQSLTLIATANQGSEATYESGFVIDKFPISRPNLTFSTLTVSNMSPEDSSIYLCSVEGQIYGGYTFGSGTRLTVV.

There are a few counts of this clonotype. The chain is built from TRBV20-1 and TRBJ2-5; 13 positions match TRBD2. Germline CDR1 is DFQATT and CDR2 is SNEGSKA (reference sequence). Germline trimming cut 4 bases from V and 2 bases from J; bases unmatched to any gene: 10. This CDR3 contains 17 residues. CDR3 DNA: TGCAGTGCTATCGGACTAGCGGGAGAAGTGAGGCAAGAGACCCAGTACTTC. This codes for CSAIGLAGEVRQETQYF.

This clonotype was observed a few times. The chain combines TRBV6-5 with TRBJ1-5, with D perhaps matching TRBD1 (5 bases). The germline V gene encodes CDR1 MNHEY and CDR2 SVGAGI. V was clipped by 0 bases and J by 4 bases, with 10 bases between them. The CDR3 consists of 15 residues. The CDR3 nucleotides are TGTGCCAGCAGTTACTCGCAGGGTCGAAATCAGCCCCAGCATTTT. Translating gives CASSYSQGRNQPQHF.

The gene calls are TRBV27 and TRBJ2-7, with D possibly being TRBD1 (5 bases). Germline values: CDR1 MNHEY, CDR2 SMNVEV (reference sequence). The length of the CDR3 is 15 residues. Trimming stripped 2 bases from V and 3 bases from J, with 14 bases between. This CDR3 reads CASSLGGAYHYEQYF. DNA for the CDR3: TGTGCCAGCAGTTTAGGTGGGGCGTATCACTACGAGCAGTACTTC.

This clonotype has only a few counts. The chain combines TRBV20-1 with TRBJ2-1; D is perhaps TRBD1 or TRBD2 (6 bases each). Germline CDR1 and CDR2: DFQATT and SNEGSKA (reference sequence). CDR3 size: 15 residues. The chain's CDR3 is CRALGGPDSYNEQFF. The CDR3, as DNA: TGCAGGGCCTTGGGGGGCCCCGACTCCTACAATGAGCAGTTCTTC.

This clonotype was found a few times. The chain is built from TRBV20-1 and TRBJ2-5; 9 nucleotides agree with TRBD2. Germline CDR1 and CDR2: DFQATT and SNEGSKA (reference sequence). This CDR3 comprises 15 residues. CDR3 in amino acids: CSEQPLAGSQETQYF. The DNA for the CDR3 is TGCAGCGAGCAGCCCCTAGCGGGGTCCCAAGAGACCCAGTACTTC.

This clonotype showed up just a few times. This CDR3 reads CASTRQGMEGANVLTF. CDR3 bases: TGCGCCAGCACCCGACAGGGTATGGAGGGGGCCAACGTCCTGACTTTC. The chain couples TRBV5-1 to TRBJ2-6; 7 nucleotides align to TRBD1. There are 16 residues in the CDR3. V was clipped by 6 bases and J by 4 bases; unmatched bases: 10. Germline V gene data show CDR1 as SGHRS and CDR2 as YFSETQ.

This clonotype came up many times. This CDR3 is CSAEGGSGTEAFF. CDR3 nucleotides: TGCAGCGCCGAGGGGGGAAGCGGGACTGAAGCTTTCTTT. The chain joins TRBV29-1 to TRBJ1-1; tentative D call: TRBD1 (6 bases). CDR3 length: 13 residues. The V and J ends lost 7 bases and 5 bases respectively, with 17 bases between them. CDR1 SQVTM and CDR2 ANQGSEA come from the germline V gene.

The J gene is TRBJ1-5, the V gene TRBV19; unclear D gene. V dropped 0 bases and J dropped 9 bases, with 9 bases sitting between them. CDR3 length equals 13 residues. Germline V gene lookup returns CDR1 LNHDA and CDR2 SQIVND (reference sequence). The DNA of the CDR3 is TGTGCCAGTAGTATAGATTACGAGGGGCCCCAGCATTTT. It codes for CASSIDYEGPQHF.

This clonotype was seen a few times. Written as DNA, the CDR3 is TGTGCCAGCAGCCTAAAACGTGGGGGCGGTCAGCCCCAGCATTTT. Protein: CASSLKRGGGQPQHF. The V and J genes are TRBV5-8 and TRBJ1-5; D may be TRBD1 (6 bases). Germline V gives CDR1 SGHTS, CDR2 YDEGEE. The CDR3 runs to 15 residues. Trimming took 4 bases from V and 6 from J, leaving 17 bases between them.

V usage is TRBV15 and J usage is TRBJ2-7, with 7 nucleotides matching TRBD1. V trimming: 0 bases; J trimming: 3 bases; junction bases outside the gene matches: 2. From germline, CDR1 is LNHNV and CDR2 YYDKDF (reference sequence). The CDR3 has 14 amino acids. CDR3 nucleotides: TGTGCCACCAGCAGAGACCCAGGGGGCTACGAGCAGTACGTC. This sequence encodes CATSRDPGGYEQYV.

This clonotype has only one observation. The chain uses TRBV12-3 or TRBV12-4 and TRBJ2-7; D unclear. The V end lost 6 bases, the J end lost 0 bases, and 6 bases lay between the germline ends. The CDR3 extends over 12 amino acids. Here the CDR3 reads CASRATSYEQYF. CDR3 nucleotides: TGTGCCAGCAGGGCTACCTCCTACGAGCAGTACTTC.

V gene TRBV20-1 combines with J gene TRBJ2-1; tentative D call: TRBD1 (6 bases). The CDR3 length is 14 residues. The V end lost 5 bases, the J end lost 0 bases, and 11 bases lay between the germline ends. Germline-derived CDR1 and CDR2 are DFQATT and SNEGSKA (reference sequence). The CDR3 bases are TGCAGTGCTGACCGGGACACCTCCTACAATGAGCAGTTCTTC. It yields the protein CSADRDTSYNEQFF.

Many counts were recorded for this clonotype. For the CDR3, the DNA is TGTGCCAGCAGTTTTGGTAGTACGGGGCTGGGGCCCCAGCATTTT. Encoded protein: CASSFGSTGLGPQHF. The V call is TRBV12-3 or TRBV12-4, the J call TRBJ1-5, with D possibly being TRBD1 (5 bases). Between the trimmed V and J ends, which lost 3 bases and 9 bases, there was a span of 18 bases. The CDR3 consists of 15 residues.